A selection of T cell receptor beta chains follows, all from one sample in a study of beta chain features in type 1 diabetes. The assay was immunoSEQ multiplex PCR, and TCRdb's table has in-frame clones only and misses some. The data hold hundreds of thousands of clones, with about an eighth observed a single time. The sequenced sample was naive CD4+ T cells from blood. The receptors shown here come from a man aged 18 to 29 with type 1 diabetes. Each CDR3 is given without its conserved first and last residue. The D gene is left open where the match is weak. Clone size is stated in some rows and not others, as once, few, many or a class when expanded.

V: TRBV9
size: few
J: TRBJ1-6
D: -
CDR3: ASSPRDAVWNSPLH

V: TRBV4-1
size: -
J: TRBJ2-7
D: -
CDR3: ASSQYQVYEQY

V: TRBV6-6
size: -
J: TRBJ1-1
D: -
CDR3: ASSYSAGITEAF

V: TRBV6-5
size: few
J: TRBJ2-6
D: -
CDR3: ASSPRGTGANVLT

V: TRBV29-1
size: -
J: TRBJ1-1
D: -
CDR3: SVEDREVGTEAF

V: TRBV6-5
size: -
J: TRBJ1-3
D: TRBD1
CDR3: ASSQGQTGNTIY

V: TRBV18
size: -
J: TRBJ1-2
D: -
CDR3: ASSPRDGYGYT

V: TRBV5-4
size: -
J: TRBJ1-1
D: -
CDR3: ASSSGPNTEAF

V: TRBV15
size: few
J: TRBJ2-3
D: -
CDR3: ATSRGGGSSTDTQY

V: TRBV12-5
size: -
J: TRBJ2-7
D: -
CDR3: ASGLVRRGTYEQY

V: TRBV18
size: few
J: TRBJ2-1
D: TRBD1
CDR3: ASSPDRVREQF

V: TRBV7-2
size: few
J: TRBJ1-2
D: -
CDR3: ASSLAAGNYGYT

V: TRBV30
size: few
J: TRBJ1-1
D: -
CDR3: AWILRNTEAF

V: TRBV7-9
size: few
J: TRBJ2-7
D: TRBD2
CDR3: ASSLPVLAGGSYEQY

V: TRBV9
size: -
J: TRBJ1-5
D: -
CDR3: ASSGDSDYQPQH

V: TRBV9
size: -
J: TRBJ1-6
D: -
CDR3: ASSVLGFGNSPLH

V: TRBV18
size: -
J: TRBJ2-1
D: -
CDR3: ASSPTAGSSYNEQF

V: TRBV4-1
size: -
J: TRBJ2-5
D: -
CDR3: ASSGGWGNQETQY

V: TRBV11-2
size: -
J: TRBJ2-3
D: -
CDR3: ASSLTDTQY

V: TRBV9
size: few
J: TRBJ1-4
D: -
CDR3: ASSVASNEKLF

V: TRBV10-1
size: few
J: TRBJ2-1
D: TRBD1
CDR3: ASSESGTASYNEQF

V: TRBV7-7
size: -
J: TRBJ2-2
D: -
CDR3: ASSTQWGGELF

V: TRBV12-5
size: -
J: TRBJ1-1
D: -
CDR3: ASGPPRDAHEAF

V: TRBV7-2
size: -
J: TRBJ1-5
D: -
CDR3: ASSPNSNQPQH

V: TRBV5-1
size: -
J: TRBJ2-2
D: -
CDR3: ASSSGHNTGELF

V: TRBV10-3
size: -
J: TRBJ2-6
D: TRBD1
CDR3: AISEKGQGISGANVLT

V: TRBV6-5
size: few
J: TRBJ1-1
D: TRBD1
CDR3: ASSSGTGGPEAF

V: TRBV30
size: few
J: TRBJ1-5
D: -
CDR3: AWSPQAAGPQH

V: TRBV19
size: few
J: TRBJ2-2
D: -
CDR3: ASGTGTLNTGELF

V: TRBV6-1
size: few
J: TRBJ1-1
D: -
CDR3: ASSASPPGWSTEAF

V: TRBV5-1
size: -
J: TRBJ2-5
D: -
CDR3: ASSLGVETQY

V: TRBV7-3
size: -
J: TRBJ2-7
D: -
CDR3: ASSSRREYEQY

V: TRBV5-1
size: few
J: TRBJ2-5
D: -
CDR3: ASSAPRGEETQY

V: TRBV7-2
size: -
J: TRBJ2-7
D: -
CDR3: ASSPPVGNSYEQY

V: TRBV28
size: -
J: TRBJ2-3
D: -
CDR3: ASCKQGKGTDTQY

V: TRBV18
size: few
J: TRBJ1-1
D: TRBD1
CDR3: ASSVRQGADTEAF

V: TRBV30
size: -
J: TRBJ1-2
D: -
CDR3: AWSVGQFNYGYT

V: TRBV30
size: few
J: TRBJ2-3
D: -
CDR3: AWGIADTQY

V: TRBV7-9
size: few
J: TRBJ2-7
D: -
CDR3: ASSLDEVLYEQY

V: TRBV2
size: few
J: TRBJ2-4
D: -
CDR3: ASSETEAKNIQY

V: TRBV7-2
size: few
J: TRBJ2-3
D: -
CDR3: ASTPDLRDTQY

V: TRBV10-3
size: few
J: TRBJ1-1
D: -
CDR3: AGRRDLNTEAF

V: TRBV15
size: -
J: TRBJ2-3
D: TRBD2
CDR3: ATSRRGLAGHTDTQY

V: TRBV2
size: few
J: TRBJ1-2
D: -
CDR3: ASSEGTEYGYT

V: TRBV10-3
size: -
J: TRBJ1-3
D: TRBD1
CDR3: AISELPTGTGGAGNTIY